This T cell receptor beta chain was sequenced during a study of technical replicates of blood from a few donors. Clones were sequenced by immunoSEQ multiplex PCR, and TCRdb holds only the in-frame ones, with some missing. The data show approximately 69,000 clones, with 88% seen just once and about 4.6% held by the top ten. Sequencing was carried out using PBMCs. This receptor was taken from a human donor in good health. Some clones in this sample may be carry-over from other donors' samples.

CDR3 loop: CASSDRGAGGPRAAQYF. The CDR3, as DNA: TGTGCCAGCAGCGATAGGGGGGCGGGAGGCCCTCGGGCAGCGCAGTACTTC. J is TRBJ2-7 and V is TRBV11-2; TRBD2 aligns across 8 bases. With V trimmed by 5 bases and J by 9 bases, 21 bases remained unmatched. The CDR3 covers 17 residues. Per the germline V gene, CDR1 is SGHAT and CDR2 is FQNNGV.